This T cell receptor (beta chain) was recovered during a study of cytomegalovirus exposure and HLA in healthy donors. A multiplex PCR was run with 60 Vbeta primers and 13 Jbeta primers. The method was immunoSEQ multiplex PCR; TCRdb's version includes in-frame clones alone and lacks a portion of them. The sample records 85,000 to 120,000 clones, over 60% being singletons. The germline V gene encodes CDR1 LNHDA and CDR2 SQIVND (reference sequence). Between the trimmed V and J ends, which lost 5 bases and 1 base, there was a span of 11 bases. The CDR3 spans 14 residues. Sequencing was done on a sample of PBMCs. This receptor was taken from a woman between 45 and 60 years old in good health and CMV-seropositive. The chain carries TRBV19 and TRBJ1-1; perhaps TRBD1 as D (6 bases). In nucleotides, the CDR3 is TGTGCCAGTAGTCTGCAGGGGAAGAACACTGAAGCTTTCTTT. Protein: CASSLQGKNTEAFF. Using reference TRBV19 and TRBJ1-1 for the parts outside the CDR3, the full variable domain is DGGITQSPKYLFRKEGQNVTLSCEQNLNHDAMYWYRQDPGQGLRLIYYSQIVNDFQKGDIAEGYSVSREKKESFPLTVTSAQKNPTAFYLCASSLQGKNTEAFFGQGTRLTVV.